This TCR beta chain originates from a study of blood T cell repertoires in COVID-19. Original handling: Counts of nucleated cells, estimated from reference gene primer amplification, were obtained. Here immunoSEQ multiplex PCR was the method, and the copy in TCRdb shows in-frame clones only, minus some. V, J and clone size reflect that table, while D and trimming were determined from the DNA. The table records about 150,000 clones, 85% of them present only once. The CDR3 extends over 17 amino acids. The germline gives CDR1 LGHNT, CDR2 FRNRAP. Trimming removed 2 bases from V and 5 bases from J, with 21 bases in between.

Sample: peripheral blood. The chain links TRBV12-5 to TRBJ1-1, with D perhaps matching TRBD1 (6 bases). This sequence was found in a woman aged 60-75 years with COVID-19, enrolled during active disease. In nucleotides, the CDR3 is TGTGCTAGTGGTTTGCAAGGGTGGGGGCCAGGACGGACTGAAGCTTTCTTT. Protein sequence: CASGLQGWGPGRTEAFF. The full variable domain, its missing parts supplied by reference TRBV12-5 and TRBJ1-1, is DARVTQTPRHKVTEMGQEVTMRCQPILGHNTVFWYRQTMMQGLELLAYFRNRAPLDDSGMPKDRFSAEMPDATLATLKIQPSEPRDSAVYFCASGLQGWGPGRTEAFFGQGTRLTVV.